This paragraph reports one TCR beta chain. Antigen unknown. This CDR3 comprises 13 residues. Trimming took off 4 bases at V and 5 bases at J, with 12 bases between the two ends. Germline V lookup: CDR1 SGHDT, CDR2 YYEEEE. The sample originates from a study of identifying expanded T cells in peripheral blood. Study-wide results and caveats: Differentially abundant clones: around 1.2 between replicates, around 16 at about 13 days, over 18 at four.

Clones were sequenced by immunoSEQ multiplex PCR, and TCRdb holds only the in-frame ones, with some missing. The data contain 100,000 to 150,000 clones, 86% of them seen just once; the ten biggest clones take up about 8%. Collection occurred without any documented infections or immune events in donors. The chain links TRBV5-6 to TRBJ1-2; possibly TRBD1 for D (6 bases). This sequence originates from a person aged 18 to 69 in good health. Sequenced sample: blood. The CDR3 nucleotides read TGTGCCAGCAGCCGACAGGATACTTATGGCTACACCTTC. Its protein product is CASSRQDTYGYTF. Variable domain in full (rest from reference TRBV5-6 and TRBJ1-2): DAGVTQSPTHLIKTRGQQVTLRCSPKSGHDTVSWYQQALGQGPQFIFQYYEEEERQRGNFPDRFSGHQFPNYSSELNVNALLLGDSALYLCASSRQDTYGYTFGSGTRLTVV.